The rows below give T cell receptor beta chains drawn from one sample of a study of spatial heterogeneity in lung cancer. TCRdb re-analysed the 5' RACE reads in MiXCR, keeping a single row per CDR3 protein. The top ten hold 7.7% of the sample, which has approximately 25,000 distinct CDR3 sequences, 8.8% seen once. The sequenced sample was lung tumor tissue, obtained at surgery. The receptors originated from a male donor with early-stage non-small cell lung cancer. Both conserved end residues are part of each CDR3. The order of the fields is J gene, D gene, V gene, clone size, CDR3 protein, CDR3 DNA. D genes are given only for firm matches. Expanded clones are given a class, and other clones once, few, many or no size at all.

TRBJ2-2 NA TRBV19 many CASTKTYANTGELFF TGTGCCAGTACTAAGACATACGCGAACACCGGGGAGCTGTTTTTT
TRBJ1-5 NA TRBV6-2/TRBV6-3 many CASSYGTRGDQPQHF TGTGCCAGCAGTTACGGGACAAGGGGCGACCAGCCCCAGCATTTT
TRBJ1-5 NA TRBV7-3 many CASSTTVGQPQHF TGTGCCAGCAGCACTACAGTGGGTCAGCCCCAGCATTTT
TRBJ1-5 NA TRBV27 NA CASSLTLNQPQHF TGTGCCAGCAGTTTAACCCTGAATCAGCCCCAGCATTTT
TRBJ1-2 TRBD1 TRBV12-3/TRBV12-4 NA CASSPDRGYGYTF TGTGCCAGCAGCCCGGACAGGGGTTATGGCTACACCTTC
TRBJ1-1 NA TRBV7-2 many CASSSQYSGVTEAFF TGTGCCAGCAGCTCGCAATACTCAGGGGTCACTGAAGCTTTCTTT
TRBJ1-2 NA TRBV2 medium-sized CARTRTANYGYTF TGTGCCAGAACAAGGACAGCTAACTATGGCTACACCTTC
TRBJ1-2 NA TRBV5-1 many CASSTDSRGYGYTF TGCGCCAGCAGCACGGACAGCAGGGGCTATGGCTACACCTTC
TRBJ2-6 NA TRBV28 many CASSSLTSGANVLTF TGTGCCAGCAGTTCCCTGACCTCTGGGGCCAACGTCCTGACTTTC
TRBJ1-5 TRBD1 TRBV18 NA CASSPFRQGDNQPQHF TGTGCCAGCTCACCCTTCCGACAGGGGGATAATCAGCCCCAGCATTTT
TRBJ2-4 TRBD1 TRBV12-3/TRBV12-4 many CASSSGQGARNIQYF TGTGCCAGCAGTTCGGGACAGGGGGCGAGAAACATTCAGTACTTC
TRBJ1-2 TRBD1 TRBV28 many CASSSPGTGSRLTF TGTGCCAGCAGCTCCCCAGGGACAGGGTCCCGCTTGACCTTC
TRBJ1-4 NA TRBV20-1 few CSASAKGRGEKLFF TGCAGTGCTAGCGCGAAGGGGCGGGGTGAAAAACTGTTTTTT
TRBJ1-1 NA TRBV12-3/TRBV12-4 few CASRLLPGGAFF TGTGCCAGCAGACTGCTCCCGGGCGGAGCTTTCTTT
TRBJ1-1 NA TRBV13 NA CASSLRGSGLNTEAFF TGTGCCAGCAGCTTAAGAGGCTCGGGGCTGAACACTGAAGCTTTCTTT
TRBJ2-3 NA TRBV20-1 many CSAQQGRGTDTQYF TGCAGTGCTCAACAAGGGAGAGGCACAGATACGCAGTATTTT
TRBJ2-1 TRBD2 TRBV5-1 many CASSPAGEGGLAGGRQFF TGCGCCAGCAGCCCGGCGGGGGAAGGGGGACTAGCGGGAGGCAGGCAGTTCTTC
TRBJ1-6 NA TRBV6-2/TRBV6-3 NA CASSPNLQAGAPLHF TGTGCCAGCAGCCCGAACCTCCAGGCCGGGGCACCCCTCCACTTT
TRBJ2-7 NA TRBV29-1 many CSAGDFSYEQYF TGCAGCGCCGGGGACTTCTCCTACGAGCAGTACTTC
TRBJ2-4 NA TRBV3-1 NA CASSPGLPGNIQYF TGTGCCAGCAGCCCGGGACTTCCAGGAAACATTCAGTACTTC
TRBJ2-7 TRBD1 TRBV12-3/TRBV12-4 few CASSPGTEYYEQYF TGTGCCAGCAGTCCCGGGACAGAGTATTACGAGCAGTACTTC
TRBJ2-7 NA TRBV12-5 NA CASRAFPHEQYF TGTGCTAGTAGGGCGTTCCCCCACGAGCAGTACTTC
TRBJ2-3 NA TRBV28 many CASSSTNTDTQYF TGTGCCAGCAGTTCAACCAACACAGATACGCAGTATTTT
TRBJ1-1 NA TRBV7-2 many CASSLVAEAFF TGTGCCAGCAGCTTAGTGGCTGAAGCTTTCTTT
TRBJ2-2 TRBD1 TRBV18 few CASSPPGTGNTGELFF TGTGCCAGCTCACCACCTGGGACAGGGAACACCGGGGAGCTGTTTTTT
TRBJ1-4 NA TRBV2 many CATGQILNEKLFF TGTGCCACCGGACAGATACTAAATGAAAAACTGTTTTTT
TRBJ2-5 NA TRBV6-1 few CASSPKLTGGETQYF TGTGCCAGCAGTCCGAAACTGACAGGAGGGGAGACCCAGTACTTC
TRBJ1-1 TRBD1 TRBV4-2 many CASSQVPRGTEAFF TGTGCCAGCAGCCAAGTCCCCAGGGGGACTGAAGCTTTCTTT
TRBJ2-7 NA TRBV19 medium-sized CASSTTRKSSYEQYF TGTGCCAGTAGTACGACGCGCAAGAGCTCCTACGAGCAGTACTTC
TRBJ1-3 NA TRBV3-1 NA CASSLDSFSGNTIYF TGTGCCAGCAGCCTTGACAGCTTCTCTGGAAACACCATATATTTT
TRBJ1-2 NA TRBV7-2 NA CASSLDGGGFYGYTF TGTGCCAGCAGCTTAGATGGGGGAGGTTTCTATGGCTACACCTTC
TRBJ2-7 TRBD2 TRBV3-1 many CASSQDALAGMGEQYF TGTGCCAGCAGCCAAGATGCCCTAGCGGGAATGGGTGAGCAGTACTTC
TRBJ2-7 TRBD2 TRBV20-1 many CSAPAGERYEQYF TGCAGTGCCCCAGCGGGAGAGAGGTACGAGCAGTACTTC
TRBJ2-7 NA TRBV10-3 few CAIESRDTYEQYF TGTGCCATCGAAAGCAGGGATACCTACGAGCAGTACTTC
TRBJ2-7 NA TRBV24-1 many CATSDLGRDEQYF TGTGCCACCAGTGATTTAGGCAGGGACGAGCAGTACTTC
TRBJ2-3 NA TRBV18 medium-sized CASGGTDGSTDTQYF TGTGCCAGCGGGGGGACAGACGGGAGCACAGATACGCAGTATTTT
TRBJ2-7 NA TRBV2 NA CASRVRGTYEQYF TGTGCCAGCAGGGTCCGGGGAACCTACGAGCAGTACTTC
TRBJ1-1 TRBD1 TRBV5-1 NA CASSPPDREATEAFF TGCGCCAGCAGCCCGCCGGACAGGGAAGCCACTGAAGCTTTCTTT
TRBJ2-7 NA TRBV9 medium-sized CASSRSGVSYEQYF TGTGCCAGCAGCCGCTCGGGGGTGTCCTACGAGCAGTACTTC